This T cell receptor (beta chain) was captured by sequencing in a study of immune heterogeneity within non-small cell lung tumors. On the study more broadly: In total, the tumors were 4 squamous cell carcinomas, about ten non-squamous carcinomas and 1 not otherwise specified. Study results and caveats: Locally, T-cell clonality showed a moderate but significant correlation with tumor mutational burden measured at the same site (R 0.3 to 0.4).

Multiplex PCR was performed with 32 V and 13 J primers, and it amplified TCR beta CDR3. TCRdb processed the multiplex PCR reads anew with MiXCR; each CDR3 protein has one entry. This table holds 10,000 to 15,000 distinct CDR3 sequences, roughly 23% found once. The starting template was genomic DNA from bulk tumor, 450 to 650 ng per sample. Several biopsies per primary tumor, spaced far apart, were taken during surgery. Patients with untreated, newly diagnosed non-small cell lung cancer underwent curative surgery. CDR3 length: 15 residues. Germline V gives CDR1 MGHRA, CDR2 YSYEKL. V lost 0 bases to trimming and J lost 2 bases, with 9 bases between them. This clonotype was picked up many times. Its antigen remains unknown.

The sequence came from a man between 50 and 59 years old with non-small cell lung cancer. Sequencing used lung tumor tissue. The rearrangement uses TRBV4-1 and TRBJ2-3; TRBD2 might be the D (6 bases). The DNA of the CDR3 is TGCGCCAGCAGCCAAGATGGGAGGTACACAGATACGCAGTATTTT. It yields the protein CASSQDGRYTDTQYF.